Below, 30 T cell receptor beta chains from the same sample are listed, as sequenced in a study of blood T cell repertoires in COVID-19. Profiled with immunoSEQ multiplex PCR; TCRdb holds only in-frame clones, not every one. The sample holds roughly 300,000 clones; about 80% are singletons and the top ten take 8% to 9.5%. The sample consisted of peripheral blood. The receptors originated from a woman between 45 and 65 years old who had recovered from COVID-19.

The genes are TRBV3-1 (or the pseudogene TRBV3-2) and TRBJ2-3, with 12 bases that match TRBD2. V lost 2 bases, J lost 5 bases, and 11 bases stayed unmatched. From germline, CDR1 is LGHDT and CDR2 YNNKEL (reference sequence). The CDR3 totals 18 residues. The CDR3 bases are TGTGCCAGCAGCCAAAAAGCCTCTAGCGGGAGGGCCAAAGATACGCAGTATTTT. Protein sequence: CASSQKASSGRAKDTQYF.

The chain carries TRBV12-3 or TRBV12-4 and TRBJ1-2; D is perhaps TRBD1 (5 bases). The CDR3 is 13 residues long. Trimming left V 4 bases short and J 7 bases short, with 13 bases between. The CDR3 here is CASSSLAGGGYTF. The CDR3 region has the DNA TGTGCCAGCAGTTCATTGGCGGGGGGTGGCTACACCTTC.

The sample holds a few counts of this clone. The chain uses TRBV28 and TRBJ2-7, with D perhaps matching TRBD1 (5 bases). Trimming took off 7 bases at V and 3 bases at J, with 13 bases between the two ends. CDR3 length: 13 residues. The V gene's germline CDR1 is MDHEN and CDR2 SYDVKM. The CDR3 protein is CASTEDNIYEQYF. In DNA form, the CDR3 reads TGTGCCAGCACCGAGGACAACATCTACGAGCAGTACTTC.

V and J are TRBV25-1 and TRBJ2-7; maybe TRBD2 (5 bases). CDR3 length: 11 amino acids. Germline loops: CDR1 MGHDK, CDR2 SYGVNS. V was trimmed by 1 base and J by 9 bases, leaving 7 bases between them. CDR3 protein: CASSESEGQYF. CDR3 DNA sequence: TGTGCCAGCAGTGAATCTGAGGGGCAGTACTTC.

V is TRBV10-3 and J is TRBJ2-2; TRBD2 aligns across 9 bases. V lost 4 bases, J lost 6 bases, and 3 bases stayed unmatched. The CDR3 extends over 14 amino acids. In germline, CDR1 is ENHRY, CDR2 SYGVKD. CDR3 nucleotides: TGTGCCATCAGTGGTAGCGGGAGTGCCGGGGAGCTGTTTTTT. This encodes CAISGSGSAGELFF.

The chain employs TRBV18 and TRBJ1-2, with D tentatively TRBD1 (5 bases). Germline CDR1 KGHSH, CDR2 LQKENI. Trimming took 1 base from V and 8 from J, leaving 11 bases between them. The CDR3 covers 13 residues. DNA of the CDR3: TGTGCCAGCTCACCACAGGGGCTCGAGGGCTACACCTTC. Translating it yields CASSPQGLEGYTF.

A single count supports this clone. This rearrangement joins TRBV18 to TRBJ1-3; 9 nucleotides align to TRBD1. The CDR3 is 17 amino acids. CDR1 and CDR2 (germline): KGHSH, LQKENI. Trimming at V came to 3 bases and at J to 0 bases, leaving 6 bases not matched to a gene. CDR3 amino acids: CASSPGQGLDSGNTIYF. CDR3 nucleotide sequence: TGTGCCAGCTCACCGGGACAGGGACTGGACTCTGGAAACACCATATATTTT.

The V call is TRBV28, the J call TRBJ1-2; 9 nucleotides match TRBD1. Trimming at V came to 6 bases and at J to 8 bases, leaving 7 bases not matched to a gene. CDR1 and CDR2 (germline): MDHEN, SYDVKM. The length of the CDR3 is 13 residues. The CDR3 DNA reads TGTGCCAGCAGCCGAGGGACAGGGAGCGGCTACACCTTC. This gives the protein CASSRGTGSGYTF.

V and J are TRBV12-3 or TRBV12-4 and TRBJ2-7, with D tentatively TRBD1 (5 bases). The V gene lost 5 bases and the J gene lost 9 bases, with 14 bases spanning the gap. CDR3 length: 12 residues. The CDR3 region has the DNA TGTGCCAGCAGTCCCGACAGTTTGAGGCAGTACTTC. Protein product: CASSPDSLRQYF.

The chain recombines TRBV3-1 (or the pseudogene TRBV3-2) with TRBJ1-1, with 7 bases identical to TRBD1. This CDR3 comprises 15 residues. Germline CDR1 LGHDT, CDR2 YNNKEL (reference sequence). Germline trimming cut 4 bases from V and 4 bases from J; bases unmatched to any gene: 9. The CDR3 loop is CASSRRGGAGTEAFF. CDR3 DNA: TGTGCCAGCAGCCGTCGAGGGGGCGCTGGCACTGAAGCTTTCTTT.

The V gene is TRBV7-8, the J gene TRBJ1-5; D is ambiguous. This CDR3 has 16 amino acids. Germline V gene data show CDR1 as SGHVS and CDR2 as FQNEAQ. V was pared by 5 bases and J by 3 bases, with 17 bases between. The CDR3 is CASSASSAGNNQPQHF. The CDR3 DNA reads as TGTGCCAGCAGCGCATCAAGCGCGGGGAACAATCAGCCCCAGCATTTT. Drawing the rest from reference TRBV7-8 and TRBJ1-5, the complete variable domain is GAGVSQSPRYKVAKRGQDVALRCDPISGHVSLFWYQQALGQGPEFLTYFQNEAQLDKSGLPSDRFFAERPEGSVSTLKIQRTQQEDSAVYLCASSASSAGNNQPQHFGDGTRLSIL.

This clone has a single count. V and J are TRBV28 and TRBJ2-7; 9 nucleotides line up with TRBD1. Unmatched junction bases numbered 18, after V lost 6 bases and J lost 6 bases. The CDR3 has 17 residues. Germline loops: CDR1 MDHEN, CDR2 SYDVKM. The DNA of the CDR3 is TGTGCCAGCAGCCCGGGACAGGGACTCCTGCACAGTTTCGAGCAGTACTTC. Its protein is CASSPGQGLLHSFEQYF.

This clone is a singleton in its sample. The V and J genes are TRBV15 and TRBJ2-7, with TRBD1 identical over 8 bases. V lost 0 bases and J lost 3; bases outside the gene matches: 10. Germline loops: CDR1 LNHNV, CDR2 YYDKDF (reference sequence). CDR3 length equals 17 residues. The CDR3 coding sequence is TGTGCCACCAGCAGAGATGGGAGGACAGGGATTCTCTACGAGCAGTACTTC. Protein sequence: CATSRDGRTGILYEQYF. The whole variable domain, remainder taken from reference TRBV15 and TRBJ2-7, is DAMVIQNPRYQVTQFGKPVTLSCSQTLNHNVMYWYQQKSSQAPKLLFHYYDKDFNNEADTPDNFQSRRPNTSFCFLDIRSPGLGDTAMYLCATSRDGRTGILYEQYFGPGTRLTVT.

A word on this clone: Other nucleotide sequences in the sample specify the same CDR3. The J gene is TRBJ2-7, the V gene TRBV18, with 9 bases lining up with TRBD1. The CDR3 covers 14 residues. In germline, CDR1 is KGHSH, CDR2 LQKENI. The ends lost 1 base at V and 3 bases at J; junction bases unmatched: 1. The CDR3 DNA follows: TGTGCCAGCTCACCACGACAGGGGGTCTACGAGCAGTACTTC. It specifies CASSPRQGVYEQYF. Based on the CDR3 plus reference TRBV18 and TRBJ2-7, the full variable domain is NAGVMQNPRHLVRRRGQEARLRCSPMKGHSHVYWYRQLPEEGLKFMVYLQKENIIDESGMPKERFSAEFPKEGPSILRIQQVVRGDSAAYFCASSPRQGVYEQYFGPGTRLTVT.

The rearrangement joins TRBV6-1 to TRBJ2-2; the D is unclear. V lost 2 bases and J lost 8, with 15 bases in between. CDR1 is MNHNS, CDR2 SASEGT, per germline. The CDR3 consists of 15 residues. The CDR3 spells CASSEPSVRKGELFF. CDR3 DNA sequence: TGTGCCAGCAGTGAACCCAGCGTTAGGAAGGGGGAGCTGTTTTTT.

Regarding this clone: Other DNA sequences in this specimen translate into the identical CDR3. This chain's CDR3 is CASSYGRGAYEQYF. In nucleotides, the CDR3 is TGTGCCAGCAGTTATGGTCGGGGGGCGTACGAGCAGTACTTC. The J gene is TRBJ2-7, the V gene TRBV6-5; tentative D call: TRBD2 (7 bases). The CDR3 is 14 residues long. Germline lookup yields CDR1 MNHEY and CDR2 SVGAGI. V was cut by 3 bases and J by 4 bases, with 13 bases left in between.

The chain links TRBV27 to TRBJ1-2, with TRBD1 identical over 7 bases. Looked up from germline, CDR1 is MNHEY and CDR2 is SMNVEV (reference sequence). Germline trimming cut 5 bases from V and 6 bases from J; bases unmatched to any gene: 6. The CDR3 is 13 amino acids. CDR3 nucleotide sequence: TGTGCCAGCAGTCACAGGGGCCCCAATGGCTACACCTTC. Translated, it gives CASSHRGPNGYTF.

V gene TRBV9 combines with J gene TRBJ2-1; no firm D call. The V gene's germline CDR1 is SGDLS and CDR2 YYNGEE. The CDR3 spans 15 residues. The germline V and J ends were trimmed by 3 bases and 0 bases, with 10 bases remaining between them. The CDR3 region has the DNA TGTGCCAGCAGCGGATTGACAAGCTCCTACAATGAGCAGTTCTTC. This gives the protein CASSGLTSSYNEQFF.

J is TRBJ1-1 and V is TRBV29-1; maybe TRBD1 (5 bases). The V and J ends lost 6 bases and 0 bases respectively, with 8 bases between them. Germline lookup yields CDR1 SQVTM and CDR2 ANQGSEA. CDR3 length: 12 residues. The DNA of the CDR3 is TGCAGCGTCGCGACAGTGAACACTGAAGCTTTCTTT. It is translated as CSVATVNTEAFF.

The V gene is TRBV19, the J gene TRBJ1-5; TRBD1 agrees at 7 bases. This CDR3 is built from 17 residues. Germline V gene lookup returns CDR1 LNHDA and CDR2 SQIVND (reference sequence). Trimming at V came to 9 bases and at J to 0 bases, leaving 14 bases not matched to a gene. The CDR3 loop is CASRTGGLSYSNQPQHF. DNA for the CDR3: TGTGCCAGCAGGACAGGCGGGTTATCGTATAGCAATCAGCCCCAGCATTTT.

The chain employs TRBV9 and TRBJ2-7, with 13 bases lining up with TRBD2. J was trimmed by 2 bases and V by 2 bases; bases with no gene match: 4. Germline V gene sequence: CDR1 SGDLS, CDR2 YYNGEE. This CDR3 is 16 amino acids long. As DNA, the CDR3 is TGTGCCAGCAGCGTCGGACTAGCGGGGGCACCCTACGAGCAGTACTTC. Its translation is CASSVGLAGAPYEQYF.

V and J are TRBV28 and TRBJ2-4; TRBD1 is a possible D gene (6 bases). V dropped 7 bases and J dropped 3 bases, with 10 bases sitting between them. This CDR3 has 13 residues. From germline, CDR1 is MDHEN and CDR2 SYDVKM. Written as DNA, the CDR3 is TGTGCCAGCACAATCAGGGGCAAAAACATTCAGTACTTC. Encoded protein: CASTIRGKNIQYF.

The rearrangement links TRBV6-5 to TRBJ1-5; no definite D call. This CDR3 has 13 residues. The V gene's germline CDR1 is MNHEY and CDR2 SVGAGI. Between the trimmed V and J ends, which lost 8 bases and 11 bases, there was a span of 19 bases. The CDR3 coding sequence is TGTGCCAGCGTGAGGCAGAGTGGGGAGGCCCAGCATTTT. Translated, it gives CASVRQSGEAQHF.

This clone was detected a few times. V usage is TRBV5-1 and J usage is TRBJ1-4; unclear D gene. The length of the CDR3 is 13 residues. The V end lost 1 base, the J end lost 5 bases, and 6 bases lay between the germline ends. Germline V CDR1 and CDR2: SGHRS, YFSETQ. The CDR3 loop is CASSLFRNEKLFF. The CDR3 coding sequence is TGCGCCAGCAGCTTGTTCAGGAATGAAAAACTGTTTTTT. The full variable domain, with the rest looked up from reference TRBV5-1 and TRBJ1-4, is KAGVTQTPRYLIKTRGQQVTLSCSPISGHRSVSWYQQTPGQGLQFLFEYFSETQRNKGNFPGRFSGRQFSNSRSEMNVSTLELGDSALYLCASSLFRNEKLFFGSGTQLSVL.

V and J are TRBV19 and TRBJ2-1; the match to TRBD2 covers 14 bases. Germline CDR1 LNHDA, CDR2 SQIVND (reference sequence). Trimming removed 5 bases from V and 7 bases from J; junction bases left unmatched: 19. This CDR3 contains 20 residues. CDR3 protein: CASSGPRTSGGRGFWNEQFF. CDR3 bases: TGTGCCAGTAGTGGCCCCCGGACTAGCGGGGGGCGGGGTTTTTGGAATGAGCAGTTCTTC.

The V call is TRBV30, the J call TRBJ2-1; TRBD2 matches at 10 bases. The CDR3 is 11 amino acids. With 4 bases clipped from V and 16 bases from J, the junction kept 7 bases outside the gene matches. Looked up from germline, CDR1 is GTSNPN and CDR2 is SVGIG (reference sequence). Here the CDR3 reads CAWKKRGGVFF. The DNA of the CDR3 is TGTGCCTGGAAAAAGCGGGGGGGCGTTTTCTTC.

The V call is TRBV12-3 or TRBV12-4, the J call TRBJ2-5, with D possibly matching TRBD2 (5 bases). This CDR3 contains 13 residues. V dropped 5 bases and J dropped 4 bases, with 11 bases sitting between them. CDR3 amino acids: CASSPGGLETQYF. The CDR3 DNA reads as TGTGCCAGCAGTCCCGGCGGGCTAGAGACCCAGTACTTC.

V is TRBV28 and J is TRBJ1-1; D is ambiguous. This CDR3 contains 17 residues. The germline V and J ends were trimmed by 5 bases and 0 bases, with 19 bases remaining between them. CDR1 is MDHEN, CDR2 SYDVKM, per germline. The CDR3 DNA reads TGTGCCAGCAGTCTGCGGACTTCTGGGTTAATGAACACTGAAGCTTTCTTT. As protein: CASSLRTSGLMNTEAFF.

This rearrangement joins TRBV24-1 to TRBJ2-1, with TRBD2 matching over 8 bases. The germline V gene encodes CDR1 KGHDR and CDR2 SFDVKD. This CDR3 region has 15 residues. V dropped 4 bases and J dropped 6; count of bases not matched to a gene: 7. The CDR3 bases are TGTGCCACCAGTGAGGGGACTAGGAGTGCCAATGAGCAGTTCTTC. This gives the protein CATSEGTRSANEQFF.

V gene TRBV18 combines with J gene TRBJ2-7; D is ambiguous. Germline values: CDR1 KGHSH, CDR2 LQKENI. The CDR3 runs 15 residues. The ends were cut back, 5 bases at V and 0 bases at J, with 14 bases in the middle. CDR3 protein: CASSVAGSGSYEQYF. CDR3 DNA sequence: TGTGCCAGCTCAGTGGCCGGGTCGGGCTCCTACGAGCAGTACTTC. The variable domain in full, with the rest retrieved from reference TRBV18 and TRBJ2-7, is NAGVMQNPRHLVRRRGQEARLRCSPMKGHSHVYWYRQLPEEGLKFMVYLQKENIIDESGMPKERFSAEFPKEGPSILRIQQVVRGDSAAYFCASSVAGSGSYEQYFGPGTRLTVT.